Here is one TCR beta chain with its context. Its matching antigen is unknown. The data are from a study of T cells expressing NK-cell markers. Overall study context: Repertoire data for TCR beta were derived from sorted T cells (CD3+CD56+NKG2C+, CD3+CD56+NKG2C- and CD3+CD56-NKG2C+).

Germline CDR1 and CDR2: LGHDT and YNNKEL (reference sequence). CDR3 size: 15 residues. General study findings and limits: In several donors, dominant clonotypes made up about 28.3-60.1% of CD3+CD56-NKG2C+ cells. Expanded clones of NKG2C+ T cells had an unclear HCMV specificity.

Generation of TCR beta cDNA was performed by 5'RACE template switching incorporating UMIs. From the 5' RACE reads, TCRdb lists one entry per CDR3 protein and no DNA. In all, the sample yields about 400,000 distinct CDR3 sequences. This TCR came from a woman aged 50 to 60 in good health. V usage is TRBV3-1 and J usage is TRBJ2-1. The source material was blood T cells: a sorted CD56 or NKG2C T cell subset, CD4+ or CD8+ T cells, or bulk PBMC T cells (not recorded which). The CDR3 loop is CASSQALMERDEQFF.